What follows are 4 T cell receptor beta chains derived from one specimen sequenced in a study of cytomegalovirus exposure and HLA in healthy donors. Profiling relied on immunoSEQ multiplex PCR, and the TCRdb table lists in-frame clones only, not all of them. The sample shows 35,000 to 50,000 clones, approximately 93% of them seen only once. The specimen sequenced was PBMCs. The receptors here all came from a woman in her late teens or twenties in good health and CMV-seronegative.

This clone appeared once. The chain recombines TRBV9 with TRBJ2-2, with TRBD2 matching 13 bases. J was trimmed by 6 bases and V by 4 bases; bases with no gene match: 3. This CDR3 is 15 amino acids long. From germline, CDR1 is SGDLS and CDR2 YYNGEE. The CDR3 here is CASSRTSGSPGELFF. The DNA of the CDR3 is TGTGCCAGCAGCAGGACTAGCGGGAGTCCCGGGGAGCTGTTTTTT.

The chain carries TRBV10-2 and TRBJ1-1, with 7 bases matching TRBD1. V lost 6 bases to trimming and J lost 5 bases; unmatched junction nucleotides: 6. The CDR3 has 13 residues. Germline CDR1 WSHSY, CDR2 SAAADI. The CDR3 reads CASRDRDRTEAFF. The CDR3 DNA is TGCGCCAGCAGAGACAGGGATCGGACTGAAGCTTTCTTT.

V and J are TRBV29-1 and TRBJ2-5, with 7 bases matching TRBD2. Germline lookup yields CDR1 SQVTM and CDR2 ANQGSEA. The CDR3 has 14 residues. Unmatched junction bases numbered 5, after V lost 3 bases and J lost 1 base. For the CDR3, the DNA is TGCAGCGTTGAGCTAGCGGAGGCCCAAGAGACCCAGTACTTC. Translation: CSVELAEAQETQYF.

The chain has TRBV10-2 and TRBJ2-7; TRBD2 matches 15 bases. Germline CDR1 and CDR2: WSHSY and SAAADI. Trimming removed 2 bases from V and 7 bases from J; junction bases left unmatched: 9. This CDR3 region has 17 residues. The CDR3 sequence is CASSEPGLAGGPREQYF. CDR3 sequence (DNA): TGCGCCAGCAGTGAGCCAGGACTAGCGGGAGGGCCGCGAGAGCAGTACTTC.